These 31 T cell receptor beta chains originate from one sample sequenced in a study of OX40 agonist ivuxolimab in advanced cancers. Repertoires were generated with immunoSEQ multiplex PCR, while TCRdb's copy carries only in-frame clones and drops some. Here the sample spans tens of thousands of clones, 93% being singletons. The sequencing used CD4+ or CD8+ T cells sorted from blood, collected in a trial of the OX40 agonist ivuxolimab. The origin of the receptors is an adult with an advanced solid tumor such as melanoma, head and neck, liver or kidney cancer.

The chain combines TRBV9 with TRBJ2-5; TRBD2 is a possible D gene (5 bases). Germline loops: CDR1 SGDLS, CDR2 YYNGEE. CDR3 length equals 15 residues. The V gene lost 3 bases and the J gene lost 2 bases, with 14 bases spanning the gap. As DNA, the CDR3 is TGTGCCAGCAGCGGGGGAGCCGCAATACAAGAGACCCAGTACTTC. Its protein product is CASSGGAAIQETQYF.

The chain recombines TRBV15 with TRBJ1-1; D may be TRBD1 (6 bases). The CDR3 spans 16 residues. V lost 2 bases and J 1 base, leaving 14 bases between the germline ends. CDR1 is LNHNV and CDR2 is YYDKDF in the germline V gene (reference sequence). CDR3 amino acids: CATSRRGGPKNTEAFF. CDR3 DNA sequence: TGTGCCACCAGCAGACGGGGGGGCCCGAAGAACACTGAAGCTTTCTTT.

The chain couples TRBV27 to TRBJ2-7; D may be TRBD2 (7 bases). This CDR3 is 15 amino acids long. Trimming stripped 5 bases from V and 0 bases from J, with 14 bases between. The germline gives CDR1 MNHEY, CDR2 SMNVEV (reference sequence). In DNA, the CDR3 is TGTGCCAGCAGTCAAGGGGGGGGTTACTCCTACGAGCAGTACTTC. Translating it yields CASSQGGGYSYEQYF.

V and J are TRBV6-1 and TRBJ1-6; 8 bases are a match to TRBD1. CDR3 length: 13 amino acids. In germline, CDR1 is MNHNS, CDR2 SASEGT. V was pared by 8 bases and J by 7 bases, with 4 bases of the junction left unmatched. CDR3 DNA sequence: TGTGCCAGCGGGACAGGCGAAAATTCACCCCTCCACTTT. Translating it yields CASGTGENSPLHF.

The chain uses TRBV10-3 and TRBJ2-3, with 14 nucleotides matching TRBD2. V gave up 10 bases and J gave up 0 bases; unmatched junction bases: 9. The germline V gene has CDR1 ENHRY and CDR2 SYGVKD. This CDR3 contains 17 residues. The CDR3 DNA follows: TGTGCCACCCGGAAGGGACTAGCGGGAGAAAGCACAGATACGCAGTATTTT. It codes for CATRKGLAGESTDTQYF.

V usage is TRBV19 and J usage is TRBJ2-3; D is undetermined. This CDR3 contains 11 residues. The ends were cut back, 8 bases at V and 4 bases at J, with 7 bases in the middle. CDR1 is LNHDA, CDR2 SQIVND, per germline (reference sequence). The CDR3 protein is CASGNPDTQYF. CDR3 nucleotides: TGTGCCAGTGGCAACCCAGATACGCAGTATTTT.

This sequence joins TRBV6-6 and TRBJ2-7; D is unclear. Trimming stripped 2 bases from V and 1 base from J, with 9 bases between. The length of the CDR3 is 14 residues. Germline V CDR1 and CDR2: MNHNY, SVGAGI (reference sequence). CDR3 nucleotide sequence: TGTGCCAGCAGTTACGTTCCTACATCCTACGAGCAGTACTTC. It encodes CASSYVPTSYEQYF.

The chain recombines TRBV4-1 with TRBJ2-7, with 14 bases lining up with TRBD2. With 4 bases clipped from V and 3 bases from J, the junction kept 2 bases outside the gene matches. The CDR3 consists of 15 residues. Germline V CDR1 and CDR2: MGHRA, YSYEKL. The CDR3 nucleotides read TGCGCCAGCAGCCCGGGACTAGCGGGAGTCTACGAGCAGTACTTC. Its translation is CASSPGLAGVYEQYF.

The chain combines TRBV27 with TRBJ1-1, with a tentative D call TRBD1 (5 bases). The CDR3 consists of 14 residues. The germline gives CDR1 MNHEY, CDR2 SMNVEV (reference sequence). V gave up 3 bases and J gave up 7 bases, with 15 bases separating them. This chain's CDR3 is CASSFLRQPGEAFF. The CDR3 nucleotides read TGTGCCAGCAGTTTCCTAAGACAGCCTGGTGAAGCTTTCTTT.

The V gene is TRBV2, the J gene TRBJ1-1; 8 nucleotides match TRBD1. The CDR3 runs to 16 residues. The junction had 17 bases not matched to a gene; V was cut back by 7 bases and J by 7 bases. Germline assignment: CDR1 SNHLY and CDR2 FYNNEI. The CDR3 region has the DNA TGTGCCAGCAAGGGAGGGACAGGCGGAAACTGGGGTGAAGCTTTCTTT. Translated, it gives CASKGGTGGNWGEAFF.

The chain joins TRBV9 to TRBJ2-5; D possibly corresponds to TRBD2 (7 bases). With 0 bases removed from V and 1 base from J, the gap between germline ends came to 10 bases. CDR1 and CDR2 from the germline V gene are SGDLS and YYNGEE. This CDR3 has 15 amino acids. The CDR3 DNA follows: TGTGCCAGCAGCGTAGGGGGGGGCCCCCAAGAGACCCAGTACTTC. Residues: CASSVGGGPQETQYF.

This clone came up once. The V and J genes are TRBV2 and TRBJ2-1, with D perhaps matching TRBD2 (5 bases). The CDR3 has 10 residues. Trimming left V 10 bases short and J 10 bases short, with 11 bases between. In germline, CDR1 is SNHLY, CDR2 FYNNEI. The CDR3 loop is CATSRREQFF. In DNA form, the CDR3 reads TGTGCCACCTCCAGGAGGGAGCAGTTCTTC.

Here the CDR3 DNA reads TGTGCCAGCAGAGGAAAACAGGGATCAGATACGCAGTATTTT. Translating gives CASRGKQGSDTQYF. The chain is built from TRBV28 and TRBJ2-3; D possibly corresponds to TRBD1 (6 bases). The CDR3 loop spans 14 amino acids. V lost 6 bases to trimming and J lost 4 bases, with 14 bases between them. Germline V CDR1 and CDR2: MDHEN, SYDVKM.

The chain carries TRBV29-1 and TRBJ2-1; D is unclear. Trimming took off 3 bases at V and 8 bases at J, with 17 bases between the two ends. Germline V gene sequence: CDR1 SQVTM, CDR2 ANQGSEA. The length of the CDR3 is 14 residues. CDR3 bases: TGCAGCGTTGAGTCTGGGTTTGTAGCAGATGAGCAGTTCTTC. This codes for CSVESGFVADEQFF.

In regard to this clone: At one of its ends the junction is not consistent with the germline gene, which may arise from a read error. The chain couples TRBV7-7 to TRBJ2-5; D is uncertain. The germline V gene encodes CDR1 SSHAT and CDR2 FNYEAQ (reference sequence). This CDR3 contains 12 residues. CDR3 DNA: TGTGCTAGCAGCTACTCTCAAGAGACCCAGTACTTC. This codes for CASSYSQETQYF.

The genes are TRBV18 and TRBJ2-3; no firm D call. V dropped 5 bases and J dropped 2 bases, with 8 bases sitting between them. This CDR3 has 13 residues. Germline V gene data show CDR1 as KGHSH and CDR2 as LQKENI. In nucleotides, the CDR3 is TGTGCCAGCTCAAAACAGCACACAGATACGCAGTATTTT. It translates to CASSKQHTDTQYF.

The V and J genes are TRBV25-1 and TRBJ2-2, with D possibly being TRBD1 (5 bases). The CDR3 runs to 13 residues. Trimming pared 6 bases from V and 7 bases from J, leaving 12 bases between. Germline V gene lookup returns CDR1 MGHDK and CDR2 SYGVNS. For the CDR3, the DNA is TGTGCCAGCAGACCAGGGCTCAACGGGGAGCTGTTTTTT. As protein: CASRPGLNGELFF.

J is TRBJ2-5 and V is TRBV2; 10 bases agree with TRBD1. Germline lookup yields CDR1 SNHLY and CDR2 FYNNEI. The V gene end was trimmed by 8 bases and the J gene end by 3 bases; junction bases not matched to a gene: 12. CDR3 size: 16 residues. The CDR3 sequence is CASGGPGTGVKETQYF. The DNA of the CDR3 is TGTGCCAGCGGGGGCCCAGGGACAGGGGTTAAAGAGACCCAGTACTTC.

Here the CDR3 DNA reads TGTGCCTGGAGTTCACACGAGCAGTACTTC. Residues: CAWSSHEQYF. The chain links TRBV30 to TRBJ2-7, with no clear D. CDR3 length: 10 amino acids. V gave up 2 bases and J gave up 5 bases, with 4 bases separating them. Germline-derived CDR1 and CDR2 are GTSNPN and SVGIG (reference sequence).

The chain recombines TRBV27 with TRBJ1-1, with D perhaps matching TRBD1 (6 bases). The CDR3 spans 14 residues. Germline loops: CDR1 MNHEY, CDR2 SMNVEV (reference sequence). V lost 1 base to trimming and J lost 4 bases, with 10 bases between them. DNA for the CDR3: TGTGCCAGCAGTTTATTAGGACAGCCCACTGAAGCTTTCTTT. Translating gives CASSLLGQPTEAFF.

There are a few counts of this clone. This rearrangement joins TRBV2 to TRBJ1-2; D is uncertain. V was trimmed by 3 bases and J by 2 bases, leaving 4 bases between them. This CDR3 contains 12 residues. Per germline, CDR1 SNHLY and CDR2 FYNNEI. The CDR3 sequence: CASSDSNYGYTF. CDR3 DNA: TGTGCCAGCAGTGACAGCAACTATGGCTACACCTTC.

The J gene is TRBJ2-3, the V gene TRBV5-6; a possible D gene is TRBD1 (6 bases). The CDR3 totals 16 residues. From germline, CDR1 is SGHDT and CDR2 YYEEEE. Trimming took 0 bases from V and 2 from J, leaving 13 bases between them. The CDR3 spells CASSLELTGNTDTQYF. The CDR3 DNA follows: TGTGCCAGCAGCTTGGAGTTAACAGGGAACACAGATACGCAGTATTTT.

The V gene is TRBV30, the J gene TRBJ1-2, with a tentative D call TRBD1 (5 bases). The CDR3 length is 14 residues. Germline V gene sequence: CDR1 GTSNPN, CDR2 SVGIG (reference sequence). Trimming removed 7 bases from V and 4 bases from J, with 19 bases in between. The CDR3 loop is CALTPGRVGYGYTF. CDR3 in DNA: TGTGCCTTAACGCCCGGCAGGGTAGGCTATGGCTACACCTTC.

This chain joins TRBV12-5 and TRBJ2-3, with 7 bases matching TRBD2. With 6 bases clipped from V and 8 bases from J, the junction kept 5 bases outside the gene matches. From germline, CDR1 is LGHNT and CDR2 FRNRAP. The CDR3 length is 12 residues. CDR3 sequence: CASGSSGGTQYF. In DNA form, the CDR3 reads TGTGCTAGTGGGTCTAGCGGAGGTACGCAGTATTTT.

The chain is built from TRBV30 and TRBJ2-1, with 7 bases identical to TRBD2. V lost 1 base to trimming and J lost 12 bases; unmatched junction nucleotides: 12. CDR3 length: 14 residues. Germline V gives CDR1 GTSNPN, CDR2 SVGIG (reference sequence). The CDR3 loop reads CAWSAGGGYDGQFF. The CDR3 DNA follows: TGTGCCTGGAGTGCTGGCGGGGGTTATGATGGGCAGTTCTTC.

In this sample, this clone turned up once. The chain has TRBV6-5 and TRBJ2-7; possible D gene TRBD2, 5 bases. CDR1 and CDR2 from the germline V gene are MNHEY and SVGAGI. The CDR3 totals 11 residues. V dropped 5 bases and J dropped 3 bases, with 5 bases sitting between them. In DNA, the CDR3 is TGTGCCAGCAGTGAGGGCTACGAGCAGTACTTC. Encoded protein: CASSEGYEQYF.

The chain couples TRBV27 to TRBJ1-5; no clear D. Trimming took 5 bases from V and 5 from J, leaving 10 bases between them. The CDR3 runs 13 residues. The V gene's germline CDR1 is MNHEY and CDR2 SMNVEV (reference sequence). The CDR3 spells CASSPRVDQPQHF. In DNA, the CDR3 is TGTGCCAGCAGTCCTCGGGTGGATCAGCCCCAGCATTTT.

The chain combines TRBV27 with TRBJ2-7; perhaps TRBD2 as D (6 bases). V lost 3 bases and J 3 bases, leaving 9 bases between the germline ends. The CDR3 runs 13 residues. Germline V lookup: CDR1 MNHEY, CDR2 SMNVEV (reference sequence). The chain's CDR3 is CASSFGSYYEQYF. The DNA for the CDR3 is TGTGCCAGCAGTTTCGGGAGTTACTACGAGCAGTACTTC.

This clone was counted once. V gene TRBV30 combines with J gene TRBJ2-7, with 8 nucleotides matching TRBD2. Germline CDR1 reads GTSNPN; CDR2 reads SVGIG (reference sequence). Losses at the gene ends were 0 bases for V and 4 bases for J; bases not matched to a gene: 8. The CDR3 sequence is 15 residues long. The CDR3 DNA sequence: TGTGCCTGGAGTGTCGGACTAGCCTTAAGTTACGAGCAGTACTTC. It yields the protein CAWSVGLALSYEQYF. Supplemented by reference TRBV30 and TRBJ2-7, the full variable domain reads SQTIHQWPATLVQPVGSPLSLECTVEGTSNPNLYWYRQAAGRGLQLLFYSVGIGQISSEVPQNLSASRPQDRQFILSSKKLLLSDSGFYLCAWSVGLALSYEQYFGPGTRLTVT.

The chain has TRBV27 and TRBJ2-7, with D tentatively TRBD2 (7 bases). The CDR3 is made up of 14 amino acids. Trimming removed 3 bases at V and 2 bases at J, with 11 bases between. CDR1 and CDR2 from the germline V gene are MNHEY and SMNVEV (reference sequence). CDR3 DNA sequence: TGTGCCAGCAGTTTCGGGGGGCTCACCTACGAGCAGTACTTC. It specifies CASSFGGLTYEQYF.

J is TRBJ1-1 and V is TRBV27, with TRBD1 matching 8 bases. V lost 4 bases to trimming and J lost 1 base; unmatched junction nucleotides: 2. Germline V gene data show CDR1 as MNHEY and CDR2 as SMNVEV (reference sequence). CDR3 size: 14 residues. In DNA form, the CDR3 reads TGTGCCAGCAGTTCCAGGGGGCGGAACACTGAAGCTTTCTTT. It codes for CASSSRGRNTEAFF.